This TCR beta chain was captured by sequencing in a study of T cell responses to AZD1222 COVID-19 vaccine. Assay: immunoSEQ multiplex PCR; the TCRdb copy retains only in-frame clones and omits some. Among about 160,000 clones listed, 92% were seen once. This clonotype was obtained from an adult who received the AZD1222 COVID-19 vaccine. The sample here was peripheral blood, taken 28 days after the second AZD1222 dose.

CDR3 amino acids: CASSFHGFGLTWDIQYF. The CDR3 DNA follows: TGTGCCAGCAGCTTTCATGGGTTCGGACTCACTTGGGACATTCAGTACTTC. The chain combines TRBV7-9 with TRBJ2-4, with TRBD2 as a possible D gene (5 bases). Germline CDR1 reads SEHNR; CDR2 reads FQNEAQ (reference sequence). Deletions cut 3 bases from V and 8 bases from J, with 23 bases between. The CDR3 length is 17 residues.